Here is one T cell receptor beta chain with its context. The data derive from a study of cytomegalovirus exposure and HLA in healthy donors. The PCR made use of 60 Vbeta and 13 Jbeta primers. This table comes from immunoSEQ multiplex PCR, and its TCRdb copy is limited to in-frame clones, with some not included. This table has some 190,000 clones, over 60% appearing once. This CDR3 has 14 amino acids. Trimming left V 2 bases short and J 4 bases short, with 8 bases between. Germline V gives CDR1 SGHTA, CDR2 FQGNSA. The sequence was obtained from a woman aged 40 to 49 in good health and CMV-seronegative. What was sequenced was PBMCs. The chain links TRBV7-2 to TRBJ2-2; D is uncertain. The CDR3 coding sequence is TGTGCCAGCAGCTTACTAGAGCTCACCGGGGAGCTGTTTTTT. Translation gives CASSLLELTGELFF. Drawing the rest from reference TRBV7-2 and TRBJ2-2, the complete variable domain is GAGVSQSPSNKVTEKGKDVELRCDPISGHTALYWYRQSLGQGLEFLIYFQGNSAPDKSGLPSDRFSAERTGGSVSTLTIQRTQQEDSAVYLCASSLLELTGELFFGEGSRLTVL.